Shown below are 8 T cell receptor beta chains from a single sample sequenced in a study of T cells in Graves' hyperthyroidism and ophthalmopathy. Amplification of TCR beta CDR3 regions used RNA as the template. Researchers ran a first-round RT-PCR on the TCR CDR3 using the HTBI primer set. TCRdb recomputed calls from the multiplex PCR reads with MiXCR, one row per CDR3 protein. Altogether hundreds of thousands of distinct CDR3 sequences are present, 14% to 15% being singletons, with the ten largest covering 3.5% to 4.5%. The sample taken for sequencing was blood. The receptors come from a woman between 35 and 50 years old with Graves' ophthalmopathy.

This clonotype turned up a few times. This chain uses TRBV19 with TRBJ1-5; tentatively, D is TRBD1 (6 bases). Germline assignment: CDR1 LNHDA and CDR2 SQIVND (reference sequence). V was shortened by 0 bases and J by 0 bases, with 15 bases between the two germline ends. CDR3 length: 18 amino acids. The CDR3 spells CASSIDLNRAYSNQPQHF. The CDR3 DNA is TGTGCCAGTAGTATAGATCTGAACAGGGCCTATAGCAATCAGCCCCAGCATTTT. Using reference TRBV19 and TRBJ1-5 for the parts outside the CDR3, the full variable domain is DGGITQSPKYLFRKEGQNVTLSCEQNLNHDAMYWYRQDPGQGLRLIYYSQIVNDFQKGDIAEGYSVSREKKESFPLTVTSAQKNPTAFYLCASSIDLNRAYSNQPQHFGDGTRLSIL.

The chain carries TRBV29-1 and TRBJ1-2; perhaps TRBD1 as D (5 bases). CDR1 and CDR2 (germline): SQVTM, ANQGSEA. The CDR3 consists of 13 residues. Trimming took 4 bases from V and 8 from J, leaving 17 bases between them. For the CDR3, the DNA is TGCAGCGTTGGCGACAGAGACTTAAGAGGCTACACCTTC. Translating it yields CSVGDRDLRGYTF.

This clonotype showed up just a few times. The chain is built from TRBV7-2 and TRBJ2-2, with TRBD2 matching over 7 bases. This CDR3 has 17 amino acids. J gave up 6 bases and V 0 bases, and 10 bases lay outside the gene matches. CDR1 SGHTA and CDR2 FQGNSA come from the germline V gene. The CDR3 DNA follows: TGTGCCAGCAGCTTAGCGCGGAGAGGTCGGGGGGCCGGGGAGCTGTTTTTT. It codes for CASSLARRGRGAGELFF.

Written as DNA, the CDR3 is TGCGCCAGCAGCTGGGAACTAAAATACGAGCAGTACTTC. Protein: CASSWELKYEQYF. This sequence joins TRBV5-1 and TRBJ2-7; unclear D gene. V was shortened by 3 bases and J by 4 bases, with 11 bases between the two germline ends. Germline V CDR1 and CDR2: SGHRS, YFSETQ. The CDR3 is 13 amino acids.

This clonotype was seen many times. The chain links TRBV25-1 to TRBJ1-2; tentatively, D is TRBD1 (6 bases). Germline V gene sequence: CDR1 MGHDK, CDR2 SYGVNS. This CDR3 has 15 residues. Trimming took off 6 bases at V and 4 bases at J, with 18 bases between the two ends. The CDR3 DNA reads as TGTGCCAGCAGCTCCCTAAGGGGGGGGGTCTATGGCTACACCTTC. Translation gives CASSSLRGGVYGYTF.

This clonotype was counted at least ten times. J is TRBJ2-7 and V is TRBV5-1; perhaps TRBD1 as D (6 bases). Looked up from germline, CDR1 is SGHRS and CDR2 is YFSETQ. The CDR3 consists of 17 residues. The V end lost 2 bases, the J end lost 1 base, and 19 bases lay between the germline ends. CDR3 loop: CASSFMAGDRRSYEQYF. CDR3 nucleotides: TGCGCCAGCAGCTTTATGGCAGGGGATCGGCGGTCCTACGAGCAGTACTTC.

The chain is built from TRBV28 and TRBJ2-7; D gene unclear. Trimming pared 3 bases from V and 2 bases from J, leaving 8 bases between. Germline CDR1 MDHEN, CDR2 SYDVKM. The CDR3 is made up of 13 amino acids. CDR3 region: CASSFGIAYEQYF. CDR3 nucleotides: TGTGCCAGCAGTTTTGGAATCGCCTACGAGCAGTACTTC.

Ten or more counts support this clonotype. This CDR3 is CASSPLGGRETQYF. In DNA, the CDR3 is TGTGCCAGCAGTCCTCTGGGGGGGAGAGAGACCCAGTACTTC. V and J are TRBV6-1 and TRBJ2-5, with 7 bases lining up with TRBD2. The CDR3 spans 14 residues. The V and J ends lost 5 bases and 4 bases, in that order; junction bases with no gene match: 7. The germline V gene encodes CDR1 MNHNS and CDR2 SASEGT.